This record concerns one T cell receptor beta chain sequence. The antigen is not known. This entry is derived from a study of cytomegalovirus exposure and HLA in healthy donors. Study-wide context: A later analysis reported the same platform for the 110 or so validation repertoires and the approximately 640 first-cohort repertoires. General study findings and limits: Using the classifier, cytomegalovirus status was reportedly diagnosed with high specificity and sensitivity. Cytomegalovirus association was listed for approximately 150 TCR beta chains.

The germline gives CDR1 GTSNPN, CDR2 SVGIG (reference sequence). Trimming cost V 4 bases and J 7 bases; bases outside gene matches: 18. The length of the CDR3 is 17 residues. The protocol was immunoSEQ multiplex PCR, while the TCRdb copy is restricted to in-frame clones and leaves out a portion. The data show roughly 230,000 clones, less than 95% seen once. The sample consisted of PBMCs. The V call is TRBV30, the J call TRBJ2-1; 8 positions match TRBD2. The clonotype originates from a young woman in good health and CMV-seronegative. The CDR3 bases are TGTGCCTGGACGGATCCTGAGGCGGGAGGACCTACAAATGAGCAGTTCTTC. It yields the protein CAWTDPEAGGPTNEQFF.